The 20 T cell receptor beta chains in this list originate from one sample, sequenced in a study of identifying expanded T cells in peripheral blood. Data came from immunoSEQ multiplex PCR; TCRdb stores just in-frame clones and leaves some out. The data hold roughly 100,000 clones, with approximately 90% observed a single time. The sequenced sample consisted of blood. These receptors were taken from a person between 18 and 75 years old in good health.

This clone was observed many times. The V call is TRBV10-3, the J call TRBJ2-7; the D is unclear. There are 11 residues in the CDR3. V shed 5 bases and J shed 3 bases, with 5 bases lying between them. The V gene's germline CDR1 is ENHRY and CDR2 SYGVKD. In nucleotides, the CDR3 is TGTGCCATCAGTCACAACTACGAGCAGTACTTC. Its translation: CAISHNYEQYF.

The V call is TRBV20-1, the J call TRBJ1-4; the D is unclear. Germline V gives CDR1 DFQATT, CDR2 SNEGSKA (reference sequence). The CDR3 extends over 9 amino acids. V was trimmed by 0 bases and J by 14 bases, leaving 4 bases between them. CDR3 amino acids: CSARDRLFF. The CDR3 DNA reads TGCAGTGCTAGAGATAGGCTGTTTTTT.

The rearrangement joins TRBV5-1 to TRBJ2-1; no clear D gene. The CDR3 totals 15 residues. V was pared by 0 bases and J by 6 bases, with 13 bases between. Germline V CDR1 and CDR2: SGHRS, YFSETQ. This CDR3 reads CASSLGTSPLNEQFF. The CDR3 DNA is TGCGCCAGCAGCTTGGGGACCAGCCCTCTCAATGAGCAGTTCTTC.

The chain links TRBV9 to TRBJ1-2, with 7 bases that match TRBD1. The CDR3 totals 13 residues. From germline, CDR1 is SGDLS and CDR2 YYNGEE. Trimming cost V 4 bases and J 10 bases; bases outside gene matches: 10. As DNA, the CDR3 is TGTGCCAGCAGCTTTCAGGGGGGCGGCTTCTACACCTTC. It translates to CASSFQGGGFYTF.

The chain combines TRBV1 with TRBJ2-5; TRBD2 reflects the table's D call only, with no check against the DNA. TRBV1 is designated a pseudogene. CDR3 length: 17 residues. The CDR3 reads CTSSQDWRTGERETQYF. The CDR3 bases are TGCACCAGCAGCCAAGATTGGAGGACTGGGGAGCGGGAGACCCAGTACTTC.

The CDR3 DNA is TGTGCCAGCAGCCCTGACTTCCCTAGCACAGATACGCAGTATTTT. This sequence encodes CASSPDFPSTDTQYF. The rearrangement uses TRBV7-9 and TRBJ2-3; D uncertain. The CDR3 contains 15 residues. CDR1 SEHNR and CDR2 FQNEAQ come from the germline V gene (reference sequence). V dropped 5 bases and J dropped 0 bases, with 12 bases sitting between them.

The chain combines TRBV5-4 with TRBJ2-1, with D perhaps TRBD1 or TRBD2 (5 bases each). CDR3 length: 15 residues. V was cut by 2 bases and J by 0 bases, with 9 bases left in between. Germline V CDR1 and CDR2: SGHNT, YYREEE (reference sequence). This CDR3 is CASSFAGSSYNEQFF. CDR3 nucleotides: TGTGCCAGCAGCTTCGCAGGGAGCTCCTACAATGAGCAGTTCTTC.

The chain uses TRBV7-9 and TRBJ1-4; the D gene is possibly TRBD1 (6 bases). This CDR3 has 16 amino acids. Germline CDR1 is SEHNR and CDR2 is FQNEAQ (reference sequence). Trimming shortened V by 5 bases and J by 7 bases, and 20 bases separated the two germline ends. In DNA, the CDR3 is TGTGCCAGCAGCGCCAACGCACAGGGCCTGGTTGAAAAACTGTTTTTT. Protein product: CASSANAQGLVEKLFF.

The V call is TRBV5-1, the J call TRBJ2-3; possible D gene TRBD1, 5 bases. This CDR3 contains 14 residues. Germline V gene lookup returns CDR1 SGHRS and CDR2 YFSETQ. Trimming took off 2 bases at V and 2 bases at J, with 9 bases between the two ends. CDR3 protein: CASSFRQNTDTQYF. CDR3 DNA: TGCGCCAGCAGCTTCCGACAGAACACAGATACGCAGTATTTT.

The V call is TRBV14, the J call TRBJ2-5, with no clear D. Trimming took 0 bases from V and 5 from J, leaving 4 bases between them. Germline V gene sequence: CDR1 SGHDN, CDR2 FVKESK. The CDR3 length is 12 residues. The CDR3 DNA reads TGTGCCAGCAGCCAAGATTGGGAGACCCAGTACTTC. Its translation is CASSQDWETQYF.

This chain links TRBV10-2 with TRBJ2-1; TRBD2 matches at 12 bases. The trim removed 8 bases at V and 10 bases at J, leaving 9 bases unmatched. This CDR3 spans 14 amino acids. Germline CDR1 and CDR2: WSHSY and SAAADI. Here the CDR3 DNA reads TGCGCCAGCGTGGAGACTAGCGGGAGCGGGGAGCAGTTCTTC. It specifies CASVETSGSGEQFF.

The rearrangement uses TRBV7-9 and TRBJ2-7, with 8 bases identical to TRBD1. Germline CDR1 SEHNR, CDR2 FQNEAQ (reference sequence). V shed 2 bases and J 7 bases; nucleotides not matched to a gene: 10. The CDR3 loop spans 15 amino acids. Here the CDR3 reads CASSLPRTGIGEQYF. DNA for the CDR3: TGTGCCAGCAGCTTACCGAGGACAGGGATCGGGGAGCAGTACTTC.

The V and J genes are TRBV10-1 and TRBJ2-3, with 7 bases fitting TRBD2. Losses at the gene ends were 0 bases for V and 0 bases for J; bases not matched to a gene: 6. Per germline, CDR1 WNHNN and CDR2 SYGVQD (reference sequence). CDR3 length: 17 residues. The CDR3 DNA reads TGCGCCAGCAGTGAGTCGAAGGCTAGCGGTAGCACAGATACGCAGTATTTT. Amino acids: CASSESKASGSTDTQYF.

The J gene is TRBJ2-1, the V gene TRBV5-1; D is undetermined. CDR1 and CDR2 (germline): SGHRS, YFSETQ. The V gene lost 0 bases and the J gene lost 5 bases, with 15 bases spanning the gap. The CDR3 covers 16 residues. The CDR3 spells CASSLGALTSHNEQFF. DNA for the CDR3: TGCGCCAGCAGCTTGGGGGCGCTAACGTCCCACAATGAGCAGTTCTTC.

The chain joins TRBV7-3 to TRBJ2-7; D uncertain. CDR1 SGHTA and CDR2 FQGTGA come from the germline V gene. Trimming pared 5 bases from V and 3 bases from J, leaving 14 bases between. The CDR3 runs 14 residues. CDR3 protein: CASSRQGGGYEQYF. CDR3 nucleotide sequence: TGTGCCAGCAGCAGACAAGGCGGCGGCTACGAGCAGTACTTC.

The chain joins TRBV7-9 to TRBJ2-3; 8 bases match TRBD1. The CDR3 is made up of 17 amino acids. V trimming: 5 bases; J trimming: 2 bases; junction bases outside the gene matches: 12. Germline CDR1 is SEHNR and CDR2 is FQNEAQ (reference sequence). CDR3 amino acids: CASSGSPRDRLTDTQYF. CDR3 nucleotide sequence: TGTGCCAGCAGCGGATCTCCTCGGGACAGGCTCACAGATACGCAGTATTTT.

J is TRBJ1-1 and V is TRBV5-4; D is ambiguous. The ends were cut back, 1 base at V and 1 base at J, with 5 bases in the middle. The length of the CDR3 is 13 residues. The V gene's germline CDR1 is SGHNT and CDR2 YYREEE (reference sequence). CDR3: CASSLQRNTEAFF. The CDR3 coding sequence is TGTGCCAGCAGCTTGCAGAGGAACACTGAAGCTTTCTTT.

The genes are TRBV7-8 and TRBJ1-2; possible D gene TRBD1, 5 bases. Trimming took 7 bases from V and 2 from J, leaving 26 bases between them. The length of the CDR3 is 18 residues. Germline lookup yields CDR1 SGHVS and CDR2 FQNEAQ. The CDR3 loop is CASTSLNKAGLGNYGYTF. The CDR3 region has the DNA TGTGCCAGCACCTCGCTTAATAAGGCAGGGTTAGGGAACTATGGCTACACCTTC. Filled out from reference TRBV7-8 and TRBJ1-2, the complete variable domain reads GAGVSQSPRYKVAKRGQDVALRCDPISGHVSLFWYQQALGQGPEFLTYFQNEAQLDKSGLPSDRFFAERPEGSVSTLKIQRTQQEDSAVYLCASTSLNKAGLGNYGYTFGSGTRLTVV.

The J gene is TRBJ2-5, the V gene TRBV5-4, with TRBD2 identical over 11 bases. CDR3 size: 17 residues. Germline V gives CDR1 SGHNT, CDR2 YYREEE (reference sequence). The V gene end was trimmed by 4 bases and the J gene end by 0 bases; junction bases not matched to a gene: 8. The DNA of the CDR3 is TGTGCCAGCAGCGTCGCCGGGACTAGCGGATACCAAGAGACCCAGTACTTC. Translating gives CASSVAGTSGYQETQYF.

CDR3: CASSYGGGLNQPQHF. The CDR3 DNA follows: TGTGCCAGCAGTTACGGTGGAGGCCTCAATCAGCCCCAGCATTTT. V usage is TRBV6-5 and J usage is TRBJ1-5; D remains unclear. Trimming removed 2 bases from V and 3 bases from J, with 11 bases in between. The CDR3 is 15 residues long. Germline assignment: CDR1 MNHEY and CDR2 SVGAGI.